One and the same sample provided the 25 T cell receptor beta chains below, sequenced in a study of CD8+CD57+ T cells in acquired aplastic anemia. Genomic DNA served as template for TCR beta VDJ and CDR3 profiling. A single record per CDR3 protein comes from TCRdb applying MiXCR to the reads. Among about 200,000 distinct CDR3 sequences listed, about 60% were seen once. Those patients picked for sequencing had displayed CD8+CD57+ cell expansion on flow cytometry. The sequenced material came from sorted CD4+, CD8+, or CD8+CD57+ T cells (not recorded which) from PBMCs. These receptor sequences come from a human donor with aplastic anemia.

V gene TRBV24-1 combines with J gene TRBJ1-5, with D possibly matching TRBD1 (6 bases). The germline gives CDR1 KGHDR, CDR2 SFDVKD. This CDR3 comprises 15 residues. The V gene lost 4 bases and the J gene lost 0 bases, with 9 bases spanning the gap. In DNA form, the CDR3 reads TGTGCCACCAGTGACGGACAGTATAGCAATCAGCCCCAGCATTTT. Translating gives CATSDGQYSNQPQHF.

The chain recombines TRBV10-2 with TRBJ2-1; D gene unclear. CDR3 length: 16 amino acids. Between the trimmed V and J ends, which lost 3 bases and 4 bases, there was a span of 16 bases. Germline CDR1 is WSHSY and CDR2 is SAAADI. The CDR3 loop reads CASSDLPGGRYNEQFF. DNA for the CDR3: TGCGCCAGCAGTGATTTACCGGGTGGGCGGTACAATGAGCAGTTCTTC.

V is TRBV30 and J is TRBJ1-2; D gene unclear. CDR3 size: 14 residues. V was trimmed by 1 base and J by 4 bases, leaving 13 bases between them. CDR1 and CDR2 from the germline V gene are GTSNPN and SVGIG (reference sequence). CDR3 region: CAWSAQPVGYGYTF. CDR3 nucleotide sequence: TGTGCCTGGAGTGCCCAGCCGGTGGGCTATGGCTACACCTTC. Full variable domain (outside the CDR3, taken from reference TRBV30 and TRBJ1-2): SQTIHQWPATLVQPVGSPLSLECTVEGTSNPNLYWYRQAAGRGLQLLFYSVGIGQISSEVPQNLSASRPQDRQFILSSKKLLLSDSGFYLCAWSAQPVGYGYTFGSGTRLTVV.

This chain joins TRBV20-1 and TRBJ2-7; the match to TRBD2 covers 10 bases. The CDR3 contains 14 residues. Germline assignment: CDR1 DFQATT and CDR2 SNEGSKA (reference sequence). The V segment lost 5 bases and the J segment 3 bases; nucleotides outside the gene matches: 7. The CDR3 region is CSAQTSGFHYEQYF. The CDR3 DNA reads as TGCAGTGCTCAGACTAGCGGGTTTCACTACGAGCAGTACTTC.

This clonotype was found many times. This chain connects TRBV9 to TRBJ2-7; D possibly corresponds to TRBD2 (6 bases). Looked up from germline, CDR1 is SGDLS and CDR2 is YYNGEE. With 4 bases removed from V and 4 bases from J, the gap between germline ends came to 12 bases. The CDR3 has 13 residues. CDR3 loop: CASSSGEEYEQYF. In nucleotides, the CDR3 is TGTGCCAGCAGCTCGGGGGAGGAGTACGAGCAGTACTTC.

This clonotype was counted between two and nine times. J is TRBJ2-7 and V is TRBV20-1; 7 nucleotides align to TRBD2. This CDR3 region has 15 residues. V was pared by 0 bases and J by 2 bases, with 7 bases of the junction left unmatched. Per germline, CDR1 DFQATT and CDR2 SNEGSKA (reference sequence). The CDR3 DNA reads TGCAGTGCTAGAGATAGTAGCGGGTTCACCTACGAGCAGTACTTC. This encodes CSARDSSGFTYEQYF.

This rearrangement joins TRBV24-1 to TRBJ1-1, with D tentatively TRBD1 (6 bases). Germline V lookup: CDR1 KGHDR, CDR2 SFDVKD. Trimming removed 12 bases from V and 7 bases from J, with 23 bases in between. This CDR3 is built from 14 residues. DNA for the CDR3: TGTGCCGCCTCTACGGGGCAGGGGACTCGTGAAGCTTTCTTT. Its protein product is CAASTGQGTREAFF.

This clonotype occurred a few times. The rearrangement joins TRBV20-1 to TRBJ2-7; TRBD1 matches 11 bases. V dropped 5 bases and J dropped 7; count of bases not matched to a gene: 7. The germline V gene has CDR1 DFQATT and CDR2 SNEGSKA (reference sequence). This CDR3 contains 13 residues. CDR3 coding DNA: TGCAGTGCTTTCCGGGACAGGGGGTGGGAGCAGTACTTC. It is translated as CSAFRDRGWEQYF.

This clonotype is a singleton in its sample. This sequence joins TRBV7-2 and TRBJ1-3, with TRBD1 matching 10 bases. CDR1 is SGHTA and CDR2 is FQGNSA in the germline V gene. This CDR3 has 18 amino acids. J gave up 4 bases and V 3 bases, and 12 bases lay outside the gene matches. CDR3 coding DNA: TGTGCCAGCAGCTTGAATCAGGGGACAGGGGTTCGAGGAAACACCATATATTTT. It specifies CASSLNQGTGVRGNTIYF.

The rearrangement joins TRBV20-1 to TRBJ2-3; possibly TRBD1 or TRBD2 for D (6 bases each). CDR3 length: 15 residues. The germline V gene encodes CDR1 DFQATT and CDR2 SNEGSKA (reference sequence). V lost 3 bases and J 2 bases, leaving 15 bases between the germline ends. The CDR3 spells CSASYWGADTDTQYF. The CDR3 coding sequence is TGCAGTGCTAGTTACTGGGGGGCCGACACAGATACGCAGTATTTT.

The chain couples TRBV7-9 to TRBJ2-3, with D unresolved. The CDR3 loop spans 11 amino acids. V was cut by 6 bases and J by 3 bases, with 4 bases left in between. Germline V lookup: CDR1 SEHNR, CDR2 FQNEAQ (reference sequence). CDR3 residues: CASRATDTQYF. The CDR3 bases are TGTGCCAGCAGGGCGACAGATACGCAGTATTTT.

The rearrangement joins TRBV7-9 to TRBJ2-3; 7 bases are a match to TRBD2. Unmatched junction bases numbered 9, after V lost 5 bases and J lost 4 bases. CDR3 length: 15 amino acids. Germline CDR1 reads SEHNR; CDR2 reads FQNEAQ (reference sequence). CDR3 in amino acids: CASSLGAGRADTQYF. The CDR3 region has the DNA TGTGCCAGCAGCCTAGGGGCAGGGAGGGCAGATACGCAGTATTTT. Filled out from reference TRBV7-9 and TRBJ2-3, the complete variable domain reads DTGVSQNPRHKITKRGQNVTFRCDPISEHNRLYWYRQTLGQGPEFLTYFQNEAQLEKSRLLSDRFSAERPKGSFSTLEIQRTEQGDSAMYLCASSLGAGRADTQYFGPGTRLTVL.

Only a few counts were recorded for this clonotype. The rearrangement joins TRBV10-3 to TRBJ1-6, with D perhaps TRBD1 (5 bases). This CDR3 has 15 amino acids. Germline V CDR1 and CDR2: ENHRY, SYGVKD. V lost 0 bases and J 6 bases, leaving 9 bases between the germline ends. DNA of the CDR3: TGTGCCATCAGTGAGTCGGGACTGCCTAATTCACCCCTCCACTTT. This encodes CAISESGLPNSPLHF.

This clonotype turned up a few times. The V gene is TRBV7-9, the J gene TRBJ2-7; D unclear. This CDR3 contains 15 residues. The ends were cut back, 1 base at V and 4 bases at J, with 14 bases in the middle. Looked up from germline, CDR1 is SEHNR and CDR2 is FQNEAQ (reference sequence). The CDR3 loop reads CASSLGGSRQYEQYF. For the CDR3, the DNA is TGTGCCAGCAGCTTAGGAGGCTCCCGGCAATACGAGCAGTACTTC.

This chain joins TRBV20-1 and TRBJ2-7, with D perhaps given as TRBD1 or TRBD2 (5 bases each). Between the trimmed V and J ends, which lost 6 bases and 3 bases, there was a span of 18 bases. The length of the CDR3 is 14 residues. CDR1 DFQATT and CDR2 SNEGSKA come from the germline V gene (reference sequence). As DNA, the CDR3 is TGCAGTGCACCGACTATGGGACCTTTCTACGAGCAGTACTTC. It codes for CSAPTMGPFYEQYF.

This chain's CDR3 is CASSPGRVCSGTQHF. In DNA form, the CDR3 reads TGTGCCAGTAGTCCGGGCAGGGTATGCAGTGGAACCCAGCATTTT. V gene TRBV19 combines with J gene TRBJ1-5; perhaps TRBD1 as D (5 bases). The germline V and J ends were trimmed by 5 bases and 11 bases, with 22 bases remaining between them. The germline CDR1 and CDR2 sequences are LNHDA and SQIVND (reference sequence). The CDR3 runs to 15 residues.

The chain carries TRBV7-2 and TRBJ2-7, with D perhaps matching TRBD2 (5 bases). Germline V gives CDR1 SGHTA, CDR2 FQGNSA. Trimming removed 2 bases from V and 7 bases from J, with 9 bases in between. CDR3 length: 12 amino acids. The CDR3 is CASSLSRGEQYF. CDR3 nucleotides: TGTGCCAGCAGCTTATCCCGGGGAGAGCAGTACTTC. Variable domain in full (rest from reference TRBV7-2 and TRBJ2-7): GAGVSQSPSNKVTEKGKDVELRCDPISGHTALYWYRQSLGQGLEFLIYFQGNSAPDKSGLPSDRFSAERTGGSVSTLTIQRTQQEDSAVYLCASSLSRGEQYFGPGTRLTVT.

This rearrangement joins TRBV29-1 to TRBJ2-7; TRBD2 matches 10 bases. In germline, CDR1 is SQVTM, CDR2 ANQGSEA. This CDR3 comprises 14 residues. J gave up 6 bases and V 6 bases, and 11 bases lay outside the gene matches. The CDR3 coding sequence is TGCAGCGTGGGAAGCGGGAGGGCCTGGGGCGAGCAGTACTTC. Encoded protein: CSVGSGRAWGEQYF.

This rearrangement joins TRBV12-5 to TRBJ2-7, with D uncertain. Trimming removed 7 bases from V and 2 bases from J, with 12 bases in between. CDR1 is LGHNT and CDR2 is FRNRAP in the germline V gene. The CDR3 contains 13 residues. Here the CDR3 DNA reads TGTGCTAGTGCCCCCGGAATTACCTACGAGCAGTACTTC. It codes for CASAPGITYEQYF.

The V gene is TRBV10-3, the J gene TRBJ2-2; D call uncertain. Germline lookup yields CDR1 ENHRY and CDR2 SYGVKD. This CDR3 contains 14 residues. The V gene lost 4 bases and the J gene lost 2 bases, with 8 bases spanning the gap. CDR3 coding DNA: TGTGCCATCAGTGGCCAGGTTAACACCGGGGAGCTGTTTTTT. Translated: CAISGQVNTGELFF.

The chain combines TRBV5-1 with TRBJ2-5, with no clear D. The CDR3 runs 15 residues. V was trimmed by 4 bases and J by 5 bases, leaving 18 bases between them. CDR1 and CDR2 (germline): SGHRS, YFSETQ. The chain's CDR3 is CASSPRPGKGETQYF. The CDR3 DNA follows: TGCGCCAGCAGCCCCAGACCTGGTAAAGGGGAGACCCAGTACTTC.

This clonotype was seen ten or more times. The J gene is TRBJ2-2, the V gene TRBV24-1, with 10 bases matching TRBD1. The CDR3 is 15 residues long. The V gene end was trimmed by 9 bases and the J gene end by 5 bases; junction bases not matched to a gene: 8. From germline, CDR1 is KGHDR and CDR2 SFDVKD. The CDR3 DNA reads TGTGCCACCTCTACGGGACAGGGGATAACCGGGGAGCTGTTTTTT. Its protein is CATSTGQGITGELFF.

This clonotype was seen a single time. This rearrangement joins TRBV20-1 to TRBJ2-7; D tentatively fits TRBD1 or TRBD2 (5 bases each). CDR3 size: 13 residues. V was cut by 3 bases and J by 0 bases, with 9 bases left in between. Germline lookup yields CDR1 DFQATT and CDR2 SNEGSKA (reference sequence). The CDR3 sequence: CSASGASSYEQYF. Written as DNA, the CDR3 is TGCAGTGCTAGCGGGGCAAGCTCCTACGAGCAGTACTTC.

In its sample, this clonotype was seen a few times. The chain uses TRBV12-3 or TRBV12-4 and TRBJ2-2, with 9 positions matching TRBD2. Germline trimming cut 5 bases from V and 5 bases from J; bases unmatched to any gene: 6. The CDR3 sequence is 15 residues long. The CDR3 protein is CASSAAGGRTGELFF. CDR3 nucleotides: TGTGCCAGCAGTGCAGCGGGAGGACGAACCGGGGAGCTGTTTTTT.

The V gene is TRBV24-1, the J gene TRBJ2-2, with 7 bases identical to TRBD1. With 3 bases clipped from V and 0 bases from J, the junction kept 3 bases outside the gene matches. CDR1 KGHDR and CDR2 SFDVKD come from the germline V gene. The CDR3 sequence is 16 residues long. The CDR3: CATSDRQGTNTGELFF. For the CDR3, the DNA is TGTGCCACCAGTGATAGACAGGGTACGAACACCGGGGAGCTGTTTTTT.